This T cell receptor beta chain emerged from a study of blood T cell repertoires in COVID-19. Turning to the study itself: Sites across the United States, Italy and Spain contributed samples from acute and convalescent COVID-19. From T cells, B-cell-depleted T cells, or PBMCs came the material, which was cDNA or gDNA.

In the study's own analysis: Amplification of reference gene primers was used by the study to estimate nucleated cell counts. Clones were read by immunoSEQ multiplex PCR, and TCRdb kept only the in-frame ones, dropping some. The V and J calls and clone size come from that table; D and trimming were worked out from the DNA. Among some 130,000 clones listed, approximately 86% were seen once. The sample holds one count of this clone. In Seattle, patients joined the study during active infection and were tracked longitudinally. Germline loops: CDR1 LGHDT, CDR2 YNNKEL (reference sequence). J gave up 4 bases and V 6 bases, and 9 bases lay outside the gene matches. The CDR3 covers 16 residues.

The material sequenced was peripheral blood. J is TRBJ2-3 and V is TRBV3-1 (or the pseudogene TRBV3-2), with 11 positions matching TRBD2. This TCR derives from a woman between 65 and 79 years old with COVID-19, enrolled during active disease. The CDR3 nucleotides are TGTGCCAGCAGACTTATAGCGGGGGGGCGTCCAGATACGCAGTATTTT. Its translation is CASRLIAGGRPDTQYF.